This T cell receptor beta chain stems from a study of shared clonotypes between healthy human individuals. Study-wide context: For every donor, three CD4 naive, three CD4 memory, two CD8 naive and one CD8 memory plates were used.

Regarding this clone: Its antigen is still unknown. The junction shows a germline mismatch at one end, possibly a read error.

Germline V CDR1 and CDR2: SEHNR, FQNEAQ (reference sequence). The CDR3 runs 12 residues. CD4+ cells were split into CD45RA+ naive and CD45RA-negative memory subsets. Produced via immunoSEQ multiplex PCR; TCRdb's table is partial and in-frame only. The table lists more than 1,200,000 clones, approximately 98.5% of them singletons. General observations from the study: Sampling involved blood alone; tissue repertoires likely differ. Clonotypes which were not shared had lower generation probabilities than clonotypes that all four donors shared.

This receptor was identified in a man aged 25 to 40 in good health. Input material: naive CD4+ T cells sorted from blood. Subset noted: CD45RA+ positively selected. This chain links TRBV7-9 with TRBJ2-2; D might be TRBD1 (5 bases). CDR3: CFGQGDTGELFF. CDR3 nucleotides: TGCTTTGGGCAGGGTGACACCGGGGAGCTGTTTTTT. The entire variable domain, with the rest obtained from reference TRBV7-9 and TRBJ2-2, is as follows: DTGVSQNPRHKITKRGQNVTFRCDPISEHNRLYWYRQTLGQGPEFLTYFQNEAQLEKSRLLSDRFSAERPKGSFSTLEIQRTEQGDSAMYLCFGQGDTGELFFGEGSRLTVL.